This is a list of T cell receptor beta chains from one sample in a study of beta chain features in type 1 diabetes. Generated by immunoSEQ multiplex PCR, the TCRdb table keeps only in-frame clones and is missing some. Of 150,000 to 200,000 clones detected, 6.5% to 10% appear once; the ten largest clones hold around 0.5%. Material: central memory CD4+ T cells from blood. All receptors derive from a woman under 30 with type 1 diabetes. CDR3s include the opening cysteine and the closing phenylalanine or tryptophan. A D gene is named only where the DNA matches it firmly. Expanded clones get a size class; other rows say once, few or many, or leave the size out.

TRBV7-2	NA	TRBJ1-1	few	CASSLAGRGVSTEAFF	TGTGCCAGCAGCTTAGCGGGAAGGGGCGTGAGCACTGAAGCTTTCTTT
TRBV30	NA	TRBJ2-7	few	CAWGSLGRYEQYF	TGTGCCTGGGGCTCACTCGGCAGGTACGAGCAGTACTTC
TRBV7-2	NA	TRBJ1-1	many	CASSPRGDTEAFF	TGTGCCAGCAGCCCCAGGGGAGACACTGAAGCTTTCTTT
TRBV28	NA	TRBJ1-2	few	CASIGGAETYGYTF	TGTGCCAGCATAGGTGGGGCTGAAACCTATGGCTACACCTTC
TRBV2	NA	TRBJ1-4	NA	CASRRESTNEKLFF	TGTGCCAGCAGGCGGGAGTCAACTAATGAAAAACTGTTTTTT
TRBV7-8	TRBD2	TRBJ2-7	few	CASSLTSAYEQYF	TGTGCCAGCAGCCTGACTAGCGCATACGAGCAGTACTTC
TRBV29-1	NA	TRBJ2-4	few	CSVVVRAAKNIQYF	TGCAGCGTTGTGGTCAGGGCGGCCAAAAACATTCAGTACTTC
TRBV27	NA	TRBJ1-1	few	CASSLLSNTEAFF	TGTGCCAGCAGTTTACTGTCGAACACTGAAGCTTTCTTT
TRBV30	NA	TRBJ1-5	few	CAWSGGRNQPQHF	TGTGCCTGGAGTGGGGGGCGCAATCAGCCCCAGCATTTT
TRBV29-1	TRBD1	TRBJ1-1	few	CSVPRRDRINTEAFF	TGCAGCGTCCCCCGCCGGGACAGGATTAACACTGAAGCTTTCTTT
TRBV5-1	TRBD2	TRBJ2-1	few	CASSLGTRLRVDEQFF	TGCGCCAGCAGCTTGGGGACTAGACTAAGGGTCGATGAGCAGTTCTTC
TRBV7-2	TRBD2	TRBJ2-1	few	CASSQGLAGGIHEQFF	TGTGCCAGCAGCCAGGGACTAGCGGGAGGAATTCATGAGCAGTTCTTC
TRBV27	TRBD2	TRBJ2-1	NA	CASKGTGTSYYNEQFF	TGTGCCAGCAAGGGTACGGGGACTAGCTATTACAATGAGCAGTTCTTC
TRBV11-2	NA	TRBJ2-7	NA	CASSLSVDTYSSYEQYF	TGTGCCAGCAGCTTATCGGTAGACACTTACAGCTCCTACGAGCAGTACTTC
TRBV30	NA	TRBJ1-2	many	CAWSARGGYTF	TGTGCCTGGAGTGCTCGCGGAGGCTACACCTTC
TRBV27	NA	TRBJ2-3	NA	CASARGRNTQYF	TGTGCCAGCGCTCGCGGGCGAAATACGCAGTATTTT
TRBV11-2	NA	TRBJ1-4	few	CASSGSRVGEKLFF	TGTGCCAGCAGCGGCAGCAGGGTCGGTGAAAAACTGTTTTTT
TRBV7-7	NA	TRBJ2-2	NA	CASSLGGASNTGELFF	TGTGCTAGCAGCCTAGGCGGCGCTAGCAACACCGGGGAGCTGTTTTTT
TRBV19	NA	TRBJ2-2	NA	CASSIDLTRGGELFF	TGTGCCAGTAGTATAGATTTGACCAGAGGTGGGGAGCTGTTTTTT
TRBV7-8	TRBD1	TRBJ2-7	few	CASSALGTGGEQYF	TGTGCCAGCAGCGCTCTCGGGACAGGGGGCGAGCAGTACTTC
TRBV29-1	NA	TRBJ2-2	NA	CSVSTAQNTGELFF	TGCAGCGTGTCCACAGCCCAGAACACCGGGGAGCTGTTTTTT
TRBV4-1	NA	TRBJ2-3	NA	CASSQVYSRTDTQYF	TGCGCCAGCAGCCAAGTCTATTCTCGCACAGATACGCAGTATTTT
TRBV11-1	NA	TRBJ2-5	few	CASSLMGAAETQYF	TGTGCCAGCAGCCTTATGGGGGCAGCGGAGACCCAGTACTTC
TRBV5-1	NA	TRBJ1-1	NA	CASLEGGAGTKAFF	TGCGCCAGCCTCGAGGGGGGCGCCGGGACTAAAGCTTTCTTT
TRBV7-2	TRBD2	TRBJ2-7	NA	CASSLLAVSSYEQYF	TGTGCCAGCAGCTTACTAGCGGTGAGCTCCTACGAGCAGTACTTC
TRBV9	TRBD2	TRBJ2-1	NA	CASSVSSGYNEQFF	TGTGCCAGCAGCGTATCTAGCGGATACAATGAGCAGTTCTTC
TRBV4-1	NA	TRBJ2-5	NA	CASSQAALQGETQYF	TGCGCCAGCAGCCAAGCAGCACTACAGGGAGAGACCCAGTACTTC
TRBV18	NA	TRBJ1-1	NA	CASSAANTEAFF	TGTGCCAGCTCAGCGGCGAACACTGAAGCTTTCTTT
TRBV7-2	TRBD1	TRBJ1-5	NA	CASSSGQGDQPQHF	TGTGCCAGCAGCTCTGGACAGGGGGATCAGCCCCAGCATTTT
TRBV4-2	NA	TRBJ2-4	NA	CASSQTEIQYF	TGTGCCAGCAGCCAAACTGAAATTCAGTACTTC
TRBV5-1	NA	TRBJ2-1	few	CASSLGEELNEQFF	TGCGCCAGCAGCTTGGGGGAGGAGCTCAATGAGCAGTTCTTC
TRBV7-6	NA	TRBJ1-4	NA	CASSRVEKLFF	TGTGCCAGCAGCCGGGTGGAAAAACTGTTTTTT
TRBV7-9	TRBD1	TRBJ1-6	many	CASSGQGSRSPLHF	TGTGCCAGCAGCGGACAGGGTTCTCGCTCACCCCTCCACTTT
TRBV11-2	TRBD2	TRBJ2-1	NA	CASSLGSLAGTNEQFF	TGTGCCAGCAGCTTAGGGTCTCTAGCGGGGACGAATGAGCAGTTCTTC
TRBV7-9	NA	TRBJ2-5	few	CASSLRAGFQETQYF	TGTGCCAGCAGCTTACGAGCAGGGTTCCAAGAGACCCAGTACTTC
TRBV5-1	TRBD2	TRBJ2-1	few	CASSLETSVHNEQFF	TGCGCCAGCAGCTTGGAGACTAGCGTGCACAATGAGCAGTTCTTC
TRBV29-1	NA	TRBJ1-2	NA	CSVSAQQTGYTF	TGCAGCGTTTCTGCTCAACAAACGGGCTACACCTTC
TRBV4-3	TRBD2	TRBJ2-2	few	CASSQQTSGGAFNTGELFF	TGCGCCAGCAGCCAACAGACTAGCGGGGGGGCCTTTAACACCGGGGAGCTGTTTTTT
TRBV27	NA	TRBJ1-2	few	CASSFYPLKTNYGYTF	TGTGCCAGCAGTTTCTATCCACTAAAAACTAACTATGGCTACACCTTC
TRBV4-2	TRBD2	TRBJ2-7	NA	CASSQGRQTSGTVEQYF	TGTGCCAGCAGCCAAGGCCGACAGACTAGCGGGACGGTTGAGCAGTACTTC
TRBV6-1	NA	TRBJ2-2	NA	CASRWRGRTGELFF	TGTGCCAGCAGGTGGAGGGGGCGAACCGGGGAGCTGTTTTTT
TRBV4-3	NA	TRBJ2-4	few	CASSQEVAAKNIQYF	TGCGCCAGCAGCCAAGAGGTAGCGGCCAAAAACATTCAGTACTTC
TRBV11-3	NA	TRBJ2-5	NA	CASSTGNRGGVETQYF	TGTGCCAGCAGCACCGGGAACAGGGGGGGTGTGGAGACCCAGTACTTC
TRBV6-4	TRBD2	TRBJ2-1	few	CASSNTGYLGLADSYNEQFF	TGTGCCAGCAGTAATACAGGGTACTTGGGACTAGCGGACTCCTACAATGAGCAGTTCTTC
TRBV7-2	NA	TRBJ2-5	NA	CASSLGIKETQYF	TGTGCCAGCAGTCTAGGAATCAAAGAGACCCAGTACTTC
TRBV7-2	NA	TRBJ2-2	NA	CASSLRLQGSGGELFF	TGTGCCAGCAGCTTACGACTGCAGGGCTCGGGCGGGGAGCTGTTTTTT
TRBV18	NA	TRBJ2-1	NA	CASSQRDEQFF	TGTGCCAGCTCACAACGGGATGAGCAGTTCTTC
TRBV6-1	TRBD1	TRBJ2-7	few	CASTVTDRAYYEQYF	TGTGCCAGCACCGTCACGGACAGGGCCTATTACGAGCAGTACTTC
TRBV7-2	NA	TRBJ1-5	NA	CASSVRGEQPQHF	TGTGCCAGCAGCGTCCGGGGGGAACAGCCCCAGCATTTT
TRBV14	NA	TRBJ2-7	NA	CASSLAGFHEQYF	TGTGCCAGCAGCCTTGCAGGGTTCCACGAGCAGTACTTC
TRBV6-5	NA	TRBJ1-2	NA	CASSESGHGYTF	TGTGCCAGCAGCGAATCAGGGCATGGCTACACCTTC
TRBV28	NA	TRBJ2-1	many	CASSLLRYNEQFF	TGTGCCAGCAGTTTATTGCGATACAATGAGCAGTTCTTC
TRBV30	NA	TRBJ1-2	NA	CAWSPYGVGYTF	TGTGCCTGGAGCCCCTACGGGGTAGGCTACACCTTC
TRBV7-2	TRBD1	TRBJ2-1	NA	CASSLGQGAYNEQFF	TGTGCCAGCAGCCTCGGACAGGGCGCCTACAATGAGCAGTTCTTC